This T cell receptor beta chain was profiled in a study of beta chain features in type 1 diabetes. Study-wide results and caveats: Across all four CD4+ subsets, people with type 1 diabetes showed modestly shorter TCRB CDR3s. Fewer junction insertions and more nucleotide deletions appeared in type 1 diabetes patients.

In germline, CDR1 is SGDLS, CDR2 YYNGEE. V shed 3 bases and J 2 bases; nucleotides not matched to a gene: 5. This CDR3 region has 16 residues. To note about this clone: Its antigen is still unknown.

cDNA synthesis used the whole RNA isolate, giving expressed TCRB sequences. Sequenced by immunoSEQ multiplex PCR; TCRdb stores in-frame clones only, minus some. The table lists 350,000 to 400,000 clones, about 16% of them singletons. The chain employs TRBV9 and TRBJ2-1, with TRBD2 identical over 10 bases. This clonotype originated in a woman aged 18-30 years in good health. The sample comprised naive CD4+ T cells from blood. The CDR3 sequence is CASSAISGRAYNEQFF. Written as DNA, the CDR3 is TGTGCCAGCAGCGCAATCAGCGGGAGGGCCTACAATGAGCAGTTCTTC.